This TCR beta chain emerged from a study of blood T cell repertoires in COVID-19. About the research overall: The United States, Italy and Spain provided the acute and convalescent COVID-19 samples. T cells, B-cell-depleted T cells, or PBMCs provided the cDNA or gDNA that served as material.

CDR1 and CDR2 from the germline V gene are LNHDA and SQIVND (reference sequence). The CDR3 totals 16 residues. V dropped 6 bases and J dropped 0 bases, with 18 bases sitting between them. Per the original methods: Reference gene primer amplification gave nucleated cell count estimates. Method: immunoSEQ multiplex PCR; TCRdb's copy keeps in-frame clones and lacks some. V and J calls and clone size are as listed in that table; D and trimming were resolved from the DNA. The sample contains 100,000 to 150,000 clones, 85% of which appear only once. The receptor comes from an older man with active or convalescent COVID-19. The material sequenced was peripheral blood. The rearrangement links TRBV19 to TRBJ2-7; tentatively, D is TRBD2 (6 bases). The CDR3 sequence is CASSPRRGRVSYEQYF. CDR3 in DNA: TGTGCCAGTAGCCCTCGGAGGGGCAGGGTCTCCTACGAGCAGTACTTC.